The 32 T cell receptor beta chains listed next were all sequenced from one sample in a study of CXCR3-negative and CXCR3-positive naive CD8 T cells. cDNA libraries for TRB were generated by 5' RACE incorporating UMI labels. With the 5' RACE reads reprocessed, TCRdb shows one record per CDR3 protein and no DNA. The specimen's table records approximately 100,000 distinct CDR3 sequences. These TCRs' antigens remain unknown. Points from the study as a whole: TRB CDR3s of CXCR3-positive naive cells were more hydrophobic than those of CXCR3-negative naive cells.

The sequenced material came from naive CXCR3+ CD8+ T cells from blood. Noted subset: CD45RO-CCR7+CD27+CD95- naive CD8+ T cells expressing CXCR3 (TNR3+). The origin of the receptors is a human donor in good health. Some clones in this sample may be carry-over from other donors' samples.

This chain connects TRBV27 to TRBJ2-7; the D gene TCRdb calls, TRBD1, cannot be checked with no DNA. Germline lookup yields CDR1 MNHEY and CDR2 SMNVEV (reference sequence). The CDR3 extends over 14 amino acids. This CDR3 reads CATGPTGVTYEQYF.

The chain joins TRBV7-9 to TRBJ2-7; TCRdb's D gene call, TRBD1, goes unchecked for lack of DNA. The germline gives CDR1 SEHNR, CDR2 FQNEAQ (reference sequence). The CDR3 extends over 15 amino acids. The CDR3 is CASSPPTGVPYEQYF.

V usage is TRBV3-1 and J usage is TRBJ2-7. This CDR3 region has 13 residues. The V gene's germline CDR1 is LGHDT and CDR2 YNNKEL (reference sequence). CDR3 region: CASSQDNSYEQYF.

The chain couples TRBV2 to TRBJ1-1; the TCRdb call, TRBD1, lacks DNA for checking. This CDR3 comprises 14 residues. Germline CDR1 SNHLY, CDR2 FYNNEI. CDR3 region: CASSDDPLAAEAFF.

The chain is built from TRBV10-3 and TRBJ2-1; lacking DNA, the TRBD1 call made by TCRdb goes unchecked. The CDR3 has 14 residues. Germline values: CDR1 ENHRY, CDR2 SYGVKD. CDR3 loop: CAITETETGDEQFF.

The chain employs TRBV5-6 and TRBJ2-3; TCRdb gives TRBD1 as the D gene, but with no DNA this cannot be confirmed. CDR3 length equals 15 residues. CDR1 and CDR2 from the germline V gene are SGHDT and YYEEEE. The CDR3 sequence: CASSLGTGPTDTQYF.

V usage is TRBV29-1 and J usage is TRBJ1-1. The CDR3 is made up of 15 amino acids. Per germline, CDR1 SQVTM and CDR2 ANQGSEA. The CDR3 spells CSAGGLTGVNTEAFF.

The CDR3 sequence is CASTNQGSNQPQHF. The chain couples TRBV2 to TRBJ1-5; without DNA, the TCRdb call of TRBD1 cannot be checked. CDR3 length: 14 residues. Germline CDR1 is SNHLY and CDR2 is FYNNEI.

The chain carries TRBV7-8 and TRBJ1-1. Per germline, CDR1 SGHVS and CDR2 FQNEAQ. The CDR3 is 18 residues long. The CDR3 region is CASSLGVIPAAGNTEAFF.

The genes are TRBV25-1 and TRBJ1-1; checking the TCRdb D call of TRBD1 is not possible without DNA. CDR3 length equals 13 residues. The germline V gene has CDR1 MGHDK and CDR2 SYGVNS. CDR3 in amino acids: CASSEARGTEAFF.

This chain joins TRBV4-2 and TRBJ2-1; absent DNA, TCRdb's TRBD1 call cannot be checked. This CDR3 region has 11 residues. From germline, CDR1 is LGHNA and CDR2 YNFKEQ. CDR3 loop: CASRGVDEQFF.

The genes are TRBV18 and TRBJ2-1; the TCRdb call, TRBD1, lacks DNA for checking. Germline values: CDR1 KGHSH, CDR2 LQKENI. This CDR3 comprises 15 residues. CDR3: CASSPPMTERHEQFF.

This chain joins TRBV7-8 and TRBJ2-1; TCRdb designates TRBD2, a call that cannot be tested without DNA. This CDR3 is 17 amino acids long. Germline CDR1 reads SGHVS; CDR2 reads FQNEAQ. CDR3 protein: CASSLVPVGLAGDVEFF.

This chain links TRBV27 with TRBJ2-7; TCRdb names TRBD1, which stays unverified in the absence of DNA. Germline V gene sequence: CDR1 MNHEY, CDR2 SMNVEV (reference sequence). This CDR3 spans 13 amino acids. Here the CDR3 reads CASTTGAAYEQYF.

V and J are TRBV11-2 and TRBJ2-7. This CDR3 contains 15 residues. The germline V gene has CDR1 SGHAT and CDR2 FQNNGV. This CDR3 is CASSFGAAGSYEQYF.

The rearrangement links TRBV5-4 to TRBJ2-3. CDR1 is SGHNT and CDR2 is YYREEE in the germline V gene (reference sequence). This CDR3 comprises 12 residues. The CDR3 protein is CASSSSARTQYF.

The J gene is TRBJ2-5, the V gene TRBV15. The CDR3 has 13 residues. Germline values: CDR1 LNHNV, CDR2 YYDKDF (reference sequence). CDR3 sequence: CATSQGLQETQYF.

This chain uses TRBV20-1 with TRBJ2-2. The CDR3 sequence is 16 residues long. Germline V gene lookup returns CDR1 DFQATT and CDR2 SNEGSKA (reference sequence). The CDR3: CSARVIRHDGAGELFF.

This chain connects TRBV30 to TRBJ2-1. The CDR3 has 11 residues. Looked up from germline, CDR1 is GTSNPN and CDR2 is SVGIG (reference sequence). CDR3 sequence: CAWSESTEQFF.

V usage is TRBV20-1 and J usage is TRBJ1-1. Germline V gene data show CDR1 as DFQATT and CDR2 as SNEGSKA (reference sequence). The CDR3 loop spans 13 amino acids. CDR3 sequence reads: CSARERGYTEAFF.

V gene TRBV4-1 combines with J gene TRBJ1-1; TCRdb proposes TRBD1, but this gene call is untestable without DNA. CDR3 length equals 14 residues. The germline V gene encodes CDR1 MGHRA and CDR2 YSYEKL. The CDR3 is CASSRGTLNTEAFF.

The V gene is TRBV6-2 or TRBV6-3, the J gene TRBJ2-1; the TCRdb call, TRBD1, lacks DNA for checking. Germline CDR1 MNHEY, CDR2 SVGEGT. The CDR3 extends over 13 amino acids. The CDR3 sequence is CASKSGPPGESFF.

CDR3 protein: CASSLPGGREDTQYF. The chain uses TRBV11-2 and TRBJ2-3; TCRdb picks TRBD1, but there is no DNA to check that call. The CDR3 loop spans 15 amino acids. Germline lookup yields CDR1 SGHAT and CDR2 FQNNGV. The variable domain in full, with the rest retrieved from reference TRBV11-2 and TRBJ2-3, is EAGVAQSPRYKIIEKRQSVAFWCNPISGHATLYWYQQILGQGPKLLIQFQNNGVVDDSQLPKDRFSAERLKGVDSTLKIQPAKLEDSAVYLCASSLPGGREDTQYFGPGTRLTVL.

This chain links TRBV29-1 with TRBJ1-3; TCRdb calls TRBD1, which cannot be checked without DNA. The germline V gene encodes CDR1 SQVTM and CDR2 ANQGSEA. The CDR3 runs 13 residues. The CDR3 loop reads CSVETGVGNTIYF.

The chain combines TRBV14 with TRBJ1-3. The CDR3 sequence is 16 residues long. CDR1 SGHDN and CDR2 FVKESK come from the germline V gene. The CDR3 sequence: CASSSKGSSVGNTIYF.

V usage is TRBV30 and J usage is TRBJ1-1; no DNA is available, so the TRBD1 call from TCRdb remains unchecked. This CDR3 region has 13 residues. Per germline, CDR1 GTSNPN and CDR2 SVGIG (reference sequence). The CDR3 loop reads CAWNPGGYTEAFF.

The V and J genes are TRBV7-6 and TRBJ2-2; TCRdb gives TRBD1 as the D gene, but with no DNA this cannot be confirmed. This CDR3 comprises 17 residues. CDR1 is SGHVS and CDR2 is FNYEAQ in the germline V gene. The CDR3 is CASSLAGQGVYTGELFF.

The genes are TRBV6-2 or TRBV6-3 and TRBJ2-5; TCRdb calls TRBD1, which cannot be checked without DNA. The germline gives CDR1 MNHEY, CDR2 SVGEGT. The CDR3 has 17 residues. The CDR3 protein is CASSPHPAGAPQETQYF.

V and J are TRBV29-1 and TRBJ1-1; there is no DNA to check the TCRdb D call of TRBD1. The CDR3 consists of 14 residues. CDR1 and CDR2 from the germline V gene are SQVTM and ANQGSEA. The CDR3 loop is CSVPRGSKNTEAFF.

The chain is built from TRBV20-1 and TRBJ1-5; absent DNA, TCRdb's TRBD1 call cannot be checked. The CDR3 consists of 14 residues. The germline gives CDR1 DFQATT, CDR2 SNEGSKA (reference sequence). The CDR3 region is CSALIPGQGLSQHF.

The rearrangement joins TRBV11-2 to TRBJ2-3; TCRdb's D gene call, TRBD1, goes unchecked for lack of DNA. The germline CDR1 and CDR2 sequences are SGHAT and FQNNGV. This CDR3 comprises 17 residues. CDR3 sequence reads: CASSLDFWEPSGDTQYF.

The genes are TRBV9 and TRBJ2-1; checking the TCRdb D call of TRBD2 is not possible without DNA. In germline, CDR1 is SGDLS, CDR2 YYNGEE. The CDR3 extends over 17 amino acids. CDR3: CASSLEPGLGPDDEQFF. The whole variable domain, remainder taken from reference TRBV9 and TRBJ2-1, is DSGVTQTPKHLITATGQRVTLRCSPRSGDLSVYWYQQSLDQGLQFLIQYYNGEERAKGNILERFSAQQFPDLHSELNLSSLELGDSALYFCASSLEPGLGPDDEQFFGPGTRLTVL.